Presented here are 32 T cell receptor beta chains from one specimen sequenced in a study of shared clonotypes between healthy human individuals. Method: immunoSEQ multiplex PCR; TCRdb's copy keeps in-frame clones and lacks some. The sample shows about 2,500,000 clones, more than 90% of them seen only once. The sequenced sample was naive CD4+ T cells sorted from blood. Noted subset: CD45RA+ positively selected. All receptors come from a man younger than 35 in good health.

The rearrangement links TRBV29-1 to TRBJ2-3; no reliable D call. This CDR3 has 13 residues. V was pared by 4 bases and J by 2 bases, with 10 bases between. Germline CDR1 reads SQVTM; CDR2 reads ANQGSEA. In nucleotides, the CDR3 is TGCAGCGTTGTATCCCAGCTCACAGATACGCAGTATTTT. Amino acids: CSVVSQLTDTQYF.

CDR3 DNA sequence: TGCGCCAGCAGCTTGGGCCAGAGCGGTCAGCCCCAGCATTTT. It translates to CASSLGQSGQPQHF. This sequence joins TRBV5-1 and TRBJ1-5, with unresolved D. There are 14 residues in the CDR3. Germline V gives CDR1 SGHRS, CDR2 YFSETQ. With 0 bases removed from V and 6 bases from J, the gap between germline ends came to 10 bases.

The J gene is TRBJ1-5, the V gene TRBV18; 7 nucleotides match TRBD1. From germline, CDR1 is KGHSH and CDR2 LQKENI. The CDR3 spans 16 residues. The junction had 11 bases not matched to a gene; V was cut back by 5 bases and J by 4 bases. The CDR3: CASSGTGQPTNQPQHF. The CDR3, as DNA: TGTGCCAGCTCAGGAACGGGACAGCCAACTAATCAGCCCCAGCATTTT.

V gene TRBV9 combines with J gene TRBJ2-5, with a weak D call TRBD2 (6 bases). CDR1 and CDR2 from the germline V gene are SGDLS and YYNGEE. Trimming left V 1 base short and J 0 bases short, with 13 bases between. CDR3 size: 16 residues. CDR3 nucleotides: TGTGCCAGCAGCGTAACTTCGGGACTCAACCAAGAGACCCAGTACTTC. Protein sequence: CASSVTSGLNQETQYF.

The chain recombines TRBV6-6 with TRBJ1-3; 7 bases are a match to TRBD1. CDR1 MNHNY and CDR2 SVGAGI come from the germline V gene (reference sequence). This CDR3 contains 16 residues. V lost 2 bases and J lost 2; bases outside the gene matches: 6. Here the CDR3 reads CASSYPTGSAGNTIYF. The CDR3 nucleotides read TGTGCCAGCAGTTACCCGACAGGGTCGGCTGGAAACACCATATATTTT.

The chain carries TRBV5-1 and TRBJ2-3, with D unclear. Trimming removed 3 bases at V and 4 bases at J, with 21 bases between. The CDR3 sequence is 17 residues long. The germline gives CDR1 SGHRS, CDR2 YFSETQ. This CDR3 reads CASSSMGPPTGADTQYF. The DNA of the CDR3 is TGCGCCAGCAGCTCCATGGGCCCTCCCACTGGGGCAGATACGCAGTATTTT.

The chain couples TRBV9 to TRBJ2-7, with TRBD1 matching 8 bases. V lost 3 bases to trimming and J lost 4 bases; unmatched junction nucleotides: 6. CDR3 size: 14 residues. Germline CDR1 is SGDLS and CDR2 is YYNGEE. Here the CDR3 DNA reads TGTGCCAGCAGCGCCAATCAGGGGGCTTACGAGCAGTACTTC. It translates to CASSANQGAYEQYF.

V is TRBV5-1 and J is TRBJ1-1; possible D gene TRBD1, 5 bases. The V end was cut by 3 bases, the J end by 5 bases, with 11 bases between. The CDR3 runs 13 residues. The germline V gene encodes CDR1 SGHRS and CDR2 YFSETQ. CDR3 sequence: CASSYPGTTEAFF. The CDR3 coding sequence is TGCGCCAGCAGCTATCCCGGGACGACTGAAGCTTTCTTT.

The genes are TRBV5-1 and TRBJ1-5, with TRBD1 identical over 8 bases. The CDR3 consists of 11 residues. The germline gives CDR1 SGHRS, CDR2 YFSETQ. The J segment lost 16 bases and the V segment lost 5 bases, leaving 8 bases of the junction unmatched. This chain's CDR3 is CASREDRAGHF. The CDR3 DNA is TGCGCCAGCAGAGAGGACAGGGCCGGACATTTT.

CDR3 DNA sequence: TGTGCCAGCAGCTTGTCTAGAGGGGGCAGTAAGTCCTACGAGCAGTACTTC. Amino acids: CASSLSRGGSKSYEQYF. The chain joins TRBV7-2 to TRBJ2-7; TRBD1 agrees at 7 bases. The V segment lost 3 bases and the J segment 1 base; nucleotides outside the gene matches: 12. Germline CDR1 reads SGHTA; CDR2 reads FQGNSA. This CDR3 spans 17 amino acids. Full variable domain (outside the CDR3, taken from reference TRBV7-2 and TRBJ2-7): GAGVSQSPSNKVTEKGKDVELRCDPISGHTALYWYRQSLGQGLEFLIYFQGNSAPDKSGLPSDRFSAERTGGSVSTLTIQRTQQEDSAVYLCASSLSRGGSKSYEQYFGPGTRLTVT.

This chain joins TRBV7-3 and TRBJ2-5, with TRBD1 as a possible D gene (5 bases). Germline CDR1 reads SGHTA; CDR2 reads FQGTGA. V was pared by 5 bases and J by 4 bases, with 14 bases between. The CDR3 spans 14 residues. The CDR3 spells CASSPRGAPETQYF. In DNA, the CDR3 is TGTGCCAGCAGCCCCCGTGGGGCCCCAGAGACCCAGTACTTC.

The chain combines TRBV4-1 with TRBJ2-7; TRBD1 matches at 9 bases. The CDR3 has 15 amino acids. Germline loops: CDR1 MGHRA, CDR2 YSYEKL. V lost 4 bases, J lost 5 bases, and 9 bases stayed unmatched. The CDR3 DNA reads as TGCGCCAGCAGCCCACTAGGGACAGGGAACCACGAGCAGTACTTC. Translated: CASSPLGTGNHEQYF.

The CDR3 DNA follows: TGTGCCAGTGGGGACCTTAACCCCCGCATCGGTGAAAAACTGTTTTTT. It is translated as CASGDLNPRIGEKLFF. The chain joins TRBV7-8 to TRBJ1-4, with D perhaps TRBD1 (5 bases). This CDR3 is 16 amino acids long. Germline CDR1 and CDR2: SGHVS and FQNEAQ. V shed 9 bases and J shed 7 bases, with 24 bases lying between them. Complete variable domain (other parts from reference TRBV7-8 and TRBJ1-4): GAGVSQSPRYKVAKRGQDVALRCDPISGHVSLFWYQQALGQGPEFLTYFQNEAQLDKSGLPSDRFFAERPEGSVSTLKIQRTQQEDSAVYLCASGDLNPRIGEKLFFGSGTQLSVL.

The chain has TRBV6-5 and TRBJ2-7, with D perhaps matching TRBD1 (6 bases). Germline CDR1 and CDR2: MNHEY and SVGAGI. Deletions cut 2 bases from V and 5 bases from J, with 7 bases between. The CDR3 is 12 amino acids. The CDR3: CASSYEGDEQYF. The CDR3 DNA follows: TGTGCCAGCAGTTACGAGGGGGACGAGCAGTACTTC.

The chain links TRBV30 to TRBJ2-5; TRBD2 is a possible D gene (5 bases). Germline values: CDR1 GTSNPN, CDR2 SVGIG (reference sequence). The CDR3 contains 14 residues. V was cut by 5 bases and J by 2 bases, with 15 bases left in between. DNA of the CDR3: TGTGCCTGGGGGAAGAGGGCGCTACAAGAGACCCAGTACTTC. Residues: CAWGKRALQETQYF.

Only a few counts were recorded for this clone. In the same sample, other DNA sequences code for this CDR3. V and J are TRBV7-3 and TRBJ1-2; the D gene is possibly TRBD1 (5 bases). Germline lookup yields CDR1 SGHTA and CDR2 FQGTGA. The CDR3 totals 13 residues. The V end was cut by 5 bases, the J end by 5 bases, with 12 bases between. The CDR3 loop is CASSPQEGYGYTF. The CDR3 nucleotides read TGTGCCAGCAGCCCACAAGAGGGGTATGGCTACACCTTC.

The V gene is TRBV5-1, the J gene TRBJ2-6; D is perhaps TRBD1 (5 bases). This CDR3 is 15 amino acids long. Per germline, CDR1 SGHRS and CDR2 YFSETQ. V was pared by 4 bases and J by 0 bases, with 8 bases between. CDR3 amino acids: CASSTGSSGANVLTF. Here the CDR3 DNA reads TGCGCCAGCAGCACAGGTAGCTCTGGGGCCAACGTCCTGACTTTC. Full variable domain (missing parts from reference TRBV5-1 and TRBJ2-6): KAGVTQTPRYLIKTRGQQVTLSCSPISGHRSVSWYQQTPGQGLQFLFEYFSETQRNKGNFPGRFSGRQFSNSRSEMNVSTLELGDSALYLCASSTGSSGANVLTFGAGSRLTVL.

V usage is TRBV5-4 and J usage is TRBJ2-5, with a weak D call TRBD1 (6 bases). Between the trimmed V and J ends, which lost 5 bases and 3 bases, there was a span of 11 bases. There are 13 residues in the CDR3. Germline V gene sequence: CDR1 SGHNT, CDR2 YYREEE (reference sequence). CDR3 region: CASRPYREETQYF. In DNA, the CDR3 is TGTGCCAGCAGACCCTACAGGGAAGAGACCCAGTACTTC.

V usage is TRBV10-3 and J usage is TRBJ2-1; D remains ambiguous. The ends were cut back, 11 bases at V and 0 bases at J, with 14 bases in the middle. The CDR3 has 14 residues. Germline V gene data show CDR1 as ENHRY and CDR2 as SYGVKD. The CDR3 sequence is CAVGAPPSYNEQFF. In DNA form, the CDR3 reads TGTGCCGTGGGTGCACCGCCCTCCTACAATGAGCAGTTCTTC.

The chain combines TRBV9 with TRBJ2-1; TRBD2 aligns across 12 bases. The CDR3 has 15 amino acids. Unmatched junction bases numbered 10, after V lost 7 bases and J lost 8 bases. CDR1 and CDR2 (germline): SGDLS, YYNGEE. For the CDR3, the DNA is TGTGCCAGCGCCCCGGGACTAGCGGGTTTGTATGAGCAGTTCTTC. This gives the protein CASAPGLAGLYEQFF.

Details on this clone: Within the sample, other DNA sequences also encode this same CDR3. The chain employs TRBV11-1 and TRBJ2-1; TRBD1 agrees at 9 bases. V was pared by 5 bases and J by 1 base, with 3 bases of the junction left unmatched. The CDR3 sequence is 15 residues long. Germline V gives CDR1 SGHAT, CDR2 FQDESV (reference sequence). The CDR3 region is CASSLDRGSYNEQFF. CDR3 coding DNA: TGTGCCAGCAGCCTTGACAGGGGGTCCTACAATGAGCAGTTCTTC.

The chain employs TRBV28 and TRBJ1-6; the D is unclear. V shed 2 bases and J shed 9 bases, with 11 bases lying between them. The germline V gene has CDR1 MDHEN and CDR2 SYDVKM. The CDR3 sequence is 14 residues long. CDR3 nucleotides: TGTGCCAGCAGTTTACACAGATCGGGTTCACCCCTCCACTTT. Its translation: CASSLHRSGSPLHF.

This chain uses TRBV15 with TRBJ1-4, with D unclear. Between the trimmed V and J ends, which lost 5 bases and 8 bases, there was a span of 15 bases. From germline, CDR1 is LNHNV and CDR2 YYDKDF (reference sequence). This CDR3 is built from 14 residues. DNA for the CDR3: TGTGCCACCAGCGAGGGCCCCGCGGACGAAAAACTGTTTTTT. Its translation is CATSEGPADEKLFF.

The chain uses TRBV6-5 and TRBJ2-7; TRBD2 agrees at 11 bases. Germline V lookup: CDR1 MNHEY, CDR2 SVGAGI. The junction had 6 bases not matched to a gene; V was cut back by 4 bases and J by 7 bases. This CDR3 region has 14 residues. The CDR3 DNA sequence: TGTGCCAGCAGTTTACTAGCGGGAGCTAAAGAGCAGTACTTC. It yields the protein CASSLLAGAKEQYF.

The CDR3 loop reads CASRPRGTYNEQFF. CDR3 sequence (DNA): TGTGCCAGCAGGCCCCGGGGGACCTACAATGAGCAGTTCTTC. The V gene is TRBV2, the J gene TRBJ2-1; tentative D call: TRBD2 (6 bases). V was shortened by 6 bases and J by 2 bases, with 11 bases between the two germline ends. Germline V gene data show CDR1 as SNHLY and CDR2 as FYNNEI. The CDR3 extends over 14 amino acids. The whole variable domain, remainder taken from reference TRBV2 and TRBJ2-1, is EPEVTQTPSHQVTQMGQEVILRCVPISNHLYFYWYRQILGQKVEFLVSFYNNEISEKSEIFDDQFSVERPDGSNFTLKIRSTKLEDSAMYFCASRPRGTYNEQFFGPGTRLTVL.

The rearrangement joins TRBV30 to TRBJ1-5, with D possibly TRBD1 on 5 matching bases. From germline, CDR1 is GTSNPN and CDR2 SVGIG (reference sequence). CDR3 length equals 14 residues. Trimming shortened V by 0 bases and J by 6 bases, and 12 bases separated the two germline ends. The CDR3 DNA is TGTGCCTGGAGTGTATCCAGGGAATCTCAGCCCCAGCATTTT. The encoded protein is CAWSVSRESQPQHF.

V gene TRBV5-4 combines with J gene TRBJ2-5; 11 positions agree with TRBD2. This CDR3 has 15 amino acids. V shed 3 bases, J shed 4 bases, and the junction held 5 bases outside the gene matches. Germline V lookup: CDR1 SGHNT, CDR2 YYREEE (reference sequence). The CDR3 nucleotides read TGTGCCAGCAGCTCTTTAGCGGGGGGGCTAGAGACCCAGTACTTC. Translation: CASSSLAGGLETQYF. Full variable domain (rest looked up from reference TRBV5-4 and TRBJ2-5): ETGVTQSPTHLIKTRGQQVTLRCSSQSGHNTVSWYQQALGQGPQFIFQYYREEENGRGNFPPRFSGLQFPNYSSELNVNALELDDSALYLCASSSLAGGLETQYFGPGTRLLVL.

The rearrangement links TRBV5-1 to TRBJ1-2, with D maybe TRBD1 (6 bases). Trimming removed 2 bases from V and 7 bases from J, with 15 bases in between. The CDR3 length is 14 residues. Germline CDR1 and CDR2: SGHRS and YFSETQ. CDR3 DNA: TGCGCCAGCAGCTTCCGCCTGACAGGTAGTGGCTACACCTTC. Amino acid sequence: CASSFRLTGSGYTF.

The genes are TRBV29-1 and TRBJ2-3; perhaps TRBD1 as D (6 bases). The CDR3 is 11 amino acids. Germline V gene sequence: CDR1 SQVTM, CDR2 ANQGSEA. The ends were cut back, 2 bases at V and 9 bases at J, with 9 bases in the middle. CDR3 in DNA: TGCAGCGTTGAAAGGGGGTCGACGCAGTATTTT. Translated, it gives CSVERGSTQYF.

The gene calls are TRBV30 and TRBJ2-3; a possible D gene is TRBD1 (5 bases). This CDR3 has 12 residues. In germline, CDR1 is GTSNPN, CDR2 SVGIG (reference sequence). V was cut by 3 bases and J by 8 bases, with 12 bases left in between. The CDR3 reads CAWSSPRATQYF. The DNA for the CDR3 is TGTGCCTGGAGCTCTCCCAGGGCTACGCAGTATTTT.

The chain recombines TRBV7-9 with TRBJ2-2; 9 bases match TRBD2. CDR1 and CDR2 from the germline V gene are SEHNR and FQNEAQ (reference sequence). V gave up 2 bases and J gave up 7 bases; unmatched junction bases: 5. CDR3 length equals 15 residues. CDR3: CASSLIAGVVGELFF. CDR3 in DNA: TGTGCCAGCAGCTTAATAGCGGGAGTGGTCGGGGAGCTGTTTTTT. The variable domain in full, completed from reference TRBV7-9 and TRBJ2-2, reads DTGVSQNPRHKITKRGQNVTFRCDPISEHNRLYWYRQTLGQGPEFLTYFQNEAQLEKSRLLSDRFSAERPKGSFSTLEIQRTEQGDSAMYLCASSLIAGVVGELFFGEGSRLTVL.

V gene TRBV5-1 combines with J gene TRBJ2-2, with D possibly being TRBD2 (5 bases). V shed 2 bases and J shed 9 bases, with 8 bases lying between them. CDR3 size: 12 residues. In germline, CDR1 is SGHRS, CDR2 YFSETQ. CDR3 nucleotides: TGCGCCAGCAGCTTAGCTAGCAGGGAGCTGTTTTTT. The encoded protein is CASSLASRELFF.